This passage covers 26 T cell receptor beta chains from one sample sequenced in a study of cytomegalovirus exposure and HLA in healthy donors (dated by TCRdb to 2017 to 2019). The library was built by means of the immunoSEQ multiplex PCR assay. TCRdb carries this immuneACCESS record with in-frame sequences only. Its versions omit some clonotypes, under half of them owing to an unresolved V gene in the studies checked, with the rest unexplained. Across this sample there are about 98,000 clones, with around 90% seen only once. The ten largest account for roughly 3.8% of the sample. The sequenced sample consisted of PBMCs. These receptors were collected from a woman aged 25 to 39 in good health and CMV-seronegative.

The chain links TRBV5-1 to TRBJ2-7, with D perhaps TRBD1 (5 bases). This CDR3 region has 14 residues. Between the trimmed V and J ends, which lost 4 bases and 2 bases, there was a span of 13 bases. Germline-derived CDR1 and CDR2 are SGHRS and YFSETQ. CDR3 residues: CASSTGQPTYEQYF. In DNA form, the CDR3 reads TGCGCCAGCAGCACCGGACAACCAACCTACGAGCAGTACTTC.

V usage is TRBV15 and J usage is TRBJ2-1; D call uncertain. Trimming removed 2 bases at V and 0 bases at J, with 5 bases between. Looked up from germline, CDR1 is LNHNV and CDR2 is YYDKDF (reference sequence). CDR3 size: 14 residues. CDR3 DNA: TGTGCCACCAGCAGACCGGGCTCCTACAATGAGCAGTTCTTC. Protein product: CATSRPGSYNEQFF. Together with reference TRBV15 and TRBJ2-1, the CDR3 gives the full variable domain: DAMVIQNPRYQVTQFGKPVTLSCSQTLNHNVMYWYQQKSSQAPKLLFHYYDKDFNNEADTPDNFQSRRPNTSFCFLDIRSPGLGDTAMYLCATSRPGSYNEQFFGPGTRLTVL.

CDR3: CASSASTANTEAFF. CDR3 bases: TGCGCCAGCAGCGCTTCGACAGCGAACACTGAAGCTTTCTTT. This rearrangement joins TRBV5-1 to TRBJ1-1, with D perhaps TRBD1 (5 bases). Trimming shortened V by 4 bases and J by 1 base, and 11 bases separated the two germline ends. This CDR3 region has 14 residues. CDR1 SGHRS and CDR2 YFSETQ come from the germline V gene. Based on the CDR3 plus reference TRBV5-1 and TRBJ1-1, the full variable domain is KAGVTQTPRYLIKTRGQQVTLSCSPISGHRSVSWYQQTPGQGLQFLFEYFSETQRNKGNFPGRFSGRQFSNSRSEMNVSTLELGDSALYLCASSASTANTEAFFGQGTRLTVV.

The rearrangement links TRBV29-1 to TRBJ2-7; the D gene is possibly TRBD1 (6 bases). V gave up 8 bases and J gave up 2 bases, with 19 bases separating them. CDR1 is SQVTM, CDR2 ANQGSEA, per germline. The CDR3 has 14 amino acids. The CDR3 bases are TGCAGCCCCCTTGTCGACAGGCACCCCTACGAGCAGTACTTC. Translated: CSPLVDRHPYEQYF.

The rearrangement joins TRBV7-6 to TRBJ2-2; 9 nucleotides agree with TRBD1. Trimming took 4 bases from V and 6 from J; bases not matched to a gene: 6. Germline lookup yields CDR1 SGHVS and CDR2 FNYEAQ. This CDR3 contains 15 residues. This chain's CDR3 is CASSSRTGEAGELFF. CDR3 bases: TGTGCCAGCAGCTCCCGGACAGGGGAGGCCGGGGAGCTGTTTTTT.

The V call is TRBV7-2, the J call TRBJ1-4; no definite D call. The CDR3 runs 16 residues. CDR1 is SGHTA and CDR2 is FQGNSA in the germline V gene. V lost 5 bases and J 7 bases, leaving 20 bases between the germline ends. CDR3 DNA sequence: TGTGCCAGCAGCCAAAACTTGCCCGTCCTTGGTGAAAAACTGTTTTTT. It yields the protein CASSQNLPVLGEKLFF.

V gene TRBV11-2 combines with J gene TRBJ1-5; tentatively, D is TRBD1 (6 bases). The germline V gene encodes CDR1 SGHAT and CDR2 FQNNGV. CDR3 size: 15 residues. With 2 bases removed from V and 9 bases from J, the gap between germline ends came to 17 bases. The CDR3 DNA reads TGTGCCAGCAGCTTAACAGGGTCCTCAATCGTGCCCCAGCATTTT. Translation gives CASSLTGSSIVPQHF. Filled out from reference TRBV11-2 and TRBJ1-5, the complete variable domain reads EAGVAQSPRYKIIEKRQSVAFWCNPISGHATLYWYQQILGQGPKLLIQFQNNGVVDDSQLPKDRFSAERLKGVDSTLKIQPAKLEDSAVYLCASSLTGSSIVPQHFGDGTRLSIL.

The sample holds one count of this clone. The sample contains more than one DNA sequence encoding this CDR3. V is TRBV18 and J is TRBJ2-7; no firm D call. The V end lost 1 base, the J end lost 3 bases, and 10 bases lay between the germline ends. In germline, CDR1 is KGHSH, CDR2 LQKENI. CDR3 length: 14 residues. The CDR3: CASSPLGQDYEQYF. As DNA, the CDR3 is TGTGCCAGCTCACCACTCGGCCAGGACTACGAGCAGTACTTC.

DNA of the CDR3: TGTGCCAGCAGCTCTGGACGGGGGGGATATGGCTACACCTTC. This codes for CASSSGRGGYGYTF. The genes are TRBV7-2 and TRBJ1-2; the D gene is possibly TRBD1 (5 bases). Between the trimmed V and J ends, which lost 4 bases and 5 bases, there was a span of 14 bases. Germline-derived CDR1 and CDR2 are SGHTA and FQGNSA. CDR3 size: 14 residues.

Points on this clone: A junction boundary mismatches the germline segment, possibly from a read error. The gene calls are TRBV5-4 and TRBJ1-2; 8 bases match TRBD1. The CDR3 totals 13 residues. CDR1 and CDR2 (germline): SGHNT, YYREEE (reference sequence). The CDR3 loop reads CASSSRRGPEQHF. DNA for the CDR3: TGTGCCAGCAGCTCACGCAGGGGGCCGGAACAACACTTC.

The chain couples TRBV4-1 to TRBJ1-2; D unclear. The length of the CDR3 is 14 residues. The V gene's germline CDR1 is MGHRA and CDR2 YSYEKL. V shed 2 bases and J shed 1 base, with 8 bases lying between them. CDR3 bases: TGCGCCAGCAGCCAACAGGCCGGTAACTATGGCTACACCTTC. This translates into CASSQQAGNYGYTF.

This sequence joins TRBV27 and TRBJ2-5; a possible D gene is TRBD2 (7 bases). The CDR3 extends over 13 amino acids. Germline loops: CDR1 MNHEY, CDR2 SMNVEV (reference sequence). The V gene lost 5 bases and the J gene lost 6 bases, with 13 bases spanning the gap. CDR3 loop: CASSLGGEQTQYF. The CDR3 DNA sequence: TGTGCCAGCAGTCTAGGGGGGGAGCAGACCCAGTACTTC.

The chain is built from TRBV18 and TRBJ1-1; a possible D gene is TRBD1 (5 bases). Trimming stripped 7 bases from V and 5 bases from J, with 14 bases between. Per the germline V gene, CDR1 is KGHSH and CDR2 is LQKENI. The CDR3 runs to 13 residues. The CDR3 region is CASLPSQGTEAFF. The CDR3 coding sequence is TGTGCCAGCTTGCCCAGTCAGGGAACTGAAGCTTTCTTT.

J is TRBJ2-5 and V is TRBV7-3; maybe TRBD2 (5 bases). The germline gives CDR1 SGHTA, CDR2 FQGTGA. V was cut by 5 bases and J by 5 bases, with 18 bases left in between. CDR3 size: 15 residues. This CDR3 reads CASSPSRGHGETQYF. The CDR3 region has the DNA TGTGCCAGCAGCCCCTCTAGAGGGCACGGCGAGACCCAGTACTTC.

The chain joins TRBV15 to TRBJ2-1; D gene ambiguous. The germline CDR1 and CDR2 sequences are LNHNV and YYDKDF (reference sequence). With 3 bases removed from V and 10 bases from J, the gap between germline ends came to 10 bases. This CDR3 comprises 12 residues. The CDR3 sequence: CATSSPRWEQFF. The CDR3 DNA sequence: TGTGCCACCAGCAGTCCCCGGTGGGAGCAGTTCTTC.

The chain combines TRBV10-3 with TRBJ1-5; 7 bases are shared with TRBD1. V shed 6 bases, J shed 7 bases, and the junction held 12 bases outside the gene matches. The CDR3 sequence is 15 residues long. Germline V lookup: CDR1 ENHRY, CDR2 SYGVKD. CDR3 in DNA: TGTGCCATCAGCCTAGACAGGGTCGGGGGACAGCCCCAGCATTTT. The encoded protein is CAISLDRVGGQPQHF.

The chain has TRBV7-6 and TRBJ2-1, with TRBD1 matching over 7 bases. The V gene end was trimmed by 2 bases and the J gene end by 3 bases; junction bases not matched to a gene: 7. Germline V CDR1 and CDR2: SGHVS, FNYEAQ. This CDR3 has 16 residues. The CDR3 region is CASSLTGTEIYNEQFF. The CDR3 coding sequence is TGTGCCAGCAGCTTAACCGGGACAGAAATCTACAATGAGCAGTTCTTC.

This sequence joins TRBV28 and TRBJ2-7, with D uncertain. The germline CDR1 and CDR2 sequences are MDHEN and SYDVKM. This CDR3 contains 12 residues. With 8 bases removed from V and 7 bases from J, the gap between germline ends came to 15 bases. The CDR3 sequence: CASSRQVREQYF. In DNA form, the CDR3 reads TGTGCCAGCTCCCGCCAAGTGAGGGAGCAGTACTTC.

The chain joins TRBV5-6 to TRBJ2-5, with D uncertain. Germline loops: CDR1 SGHDT, CDR2 YYEEEE. V was cut by 2 bases and J by 5 bases, with 4 bases left in between. The CDR3 is 11 amino acids. Here the CDR3 reads CASSFSETQYF. CDR3 in DNA: TGTGCCAGCAGCTTCTCCGAGACCCAGTACTTC.

The V gene is TRBV5-8, the J gene TRBJ2-7; no firm D call. The CDR3 length is 11 residues. Between the trimmed V and J ends, which lost 5 bases and 7 bases, there was a span of 10 bases. Looked up from germline, CDR1 is SGHTS and CDR2 is YDEGEE. Written as DNA, the CDR3 is TGTGCCAGCAGGCCCTCCCGGGAGCAGTACTTC. Translating it yields CASRPSREQYF.

The chain recombines TRBV4-1 with TRBJ2-7; D is perhaps TRBD1 (6 bases). The V end was cut by 4 bases, the J end by 0 bases, with 16 bases between. The CDR3 spans 16 residues. Germline loops: CDR1 MGHRA, CDR2 YSYEKL. The CDR3 DNA is TGCGCCAGCAGCCGAGCACCCGGACAGTTCTCCTACGAGCAGTACTTC. It codes for CASSRAPGQFSYEQYF.

The rearrangement uses TRBV7-3 and TRBJ2-1; tentatively, D is TRBD2 (5 bases). The length of the CDR3 is 13 residues. Germline loops: CDR1 SGHTA, CDR2 FQGTGA. V lost 5 bases and J lost 7, with 12 bases in between. CDR3 residues: CASSPRTGNEQFF. The CDR3 DNA follows: TGTGCCAGCAGCCCTCGGACTGGGAATGAGCAGTTCTTC. Complete variable domain (other parts from reference TRBV7-3 and TRBJ2-1): GAGVSQTPSNKVTEKGKYVELRCDPISGHTALYWYRQSLGQGPEFLIYFQGTGAADDSGLPNDRFFAVRPEGSVSTLKIQRTERGDSAVYLCASSPRTGNEQFFGPGTRLTVL.

DNA of the CDR3: TGTGCCAGCAGTCGCGACAGGGACAATCAGCCCCAGCATTTT. Residues: CASSRDRDNQPQHF. The J gene is TRBJ1-5, the V gene TRBV7-9, with 7 bases aligning to TRBD1. CDR1 and CDR2 (germline): SEHNR, FQNEAQ (reference sequence). The CDR3 contains 14 residues. V lost 6 bases to trimming and J lost 3 bases; unmatched junction nucleotides: 5.

This clone was detected only once. V usage is TRBV18 and J usage is TRBJ2-1; tentative D call: TRBD1 (5 bases). CDR3 length: 16 amino acids. The V and J ends lost 4 bases and 5 bases respectively, with 18 bases between them. Looked up from germline, CDR1 is KGHSH and CDR2 is LQKENI. DNA of the CDR3: TGTGCCAGCTCACTCACCCCGCCAGGGCTAAACAATGAGCAGTTCTTC. Translating it yields CASSLTPPGLNNEQFF.

The chain uses TRBV11-1 and TRBJ2-1; D unclear. This CDR3 is built from 13 residues. Germline V lookup: CDR1 SGHAT, CDR2 FQDESV (reference sequence). Trimming removed 6 bases from V and 0 bases from J, with 6 bases in between. The CDR3 loop reads CASSRDSYNEQFF. CDR3 nucleotides: TGTGCCAGCAGTAGAGACTCCTACAATGAGCAGTTCTTC.

The CDR3 here is CASSQERENRLGRNTEAFF. The CDR3 nucleotides are TGTGCCAGCAGCCAAGAGCGGGAAAATCGACTAGGGAGGAACACTGAAGCTTTCTTT. The gene calls are TRBV14 and TRBJ1-1; D unclear. The length of the CDR3 is 19 residues. In germline, CDR1 is SGHDN, CDR2 FVKESK. Trimming cost V 0 bases and J 1 base, with 21 bases left between them.